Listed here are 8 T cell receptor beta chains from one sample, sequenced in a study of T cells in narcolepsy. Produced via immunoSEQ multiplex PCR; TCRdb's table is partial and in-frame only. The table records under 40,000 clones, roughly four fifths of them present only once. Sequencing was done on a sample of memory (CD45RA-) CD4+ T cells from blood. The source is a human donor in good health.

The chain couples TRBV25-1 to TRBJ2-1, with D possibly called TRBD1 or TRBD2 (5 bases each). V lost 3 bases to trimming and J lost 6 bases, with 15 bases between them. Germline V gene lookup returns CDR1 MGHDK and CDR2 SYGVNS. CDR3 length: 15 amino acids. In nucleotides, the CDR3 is TGTGCCAGCAGTGATTCAACAGTGGGGGTCAATGAGCAGTTCTTC. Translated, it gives CASSDSTVGVNEQFF.

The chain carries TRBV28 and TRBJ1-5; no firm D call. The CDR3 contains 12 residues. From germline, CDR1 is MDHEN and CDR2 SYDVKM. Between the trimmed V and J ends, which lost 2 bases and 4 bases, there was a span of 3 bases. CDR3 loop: CASSLGNQPQHF. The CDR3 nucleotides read TGTGCCAGCAGTTTAGGGAATCAGCCCCAGCATTTT.

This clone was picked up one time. CDR3 loop: CASSSAGGLLYEQFF. The CDR3 region has the DNA TGTGCCAGCAGCTCAGCGGGGGGGCTCTTATATGAGCAGTTCTTC. The rearrangement joins TRBV28 to TRBJ2-1; 10 bases agree with TRBD2. Germline values: CDR1 MDHEN, CDR2 SYDVKM. This CDR3 is 15 amino acids long. Germline trimming cut 6 bases from V and 8 bases from J; bases unmatched to any gene: 10.

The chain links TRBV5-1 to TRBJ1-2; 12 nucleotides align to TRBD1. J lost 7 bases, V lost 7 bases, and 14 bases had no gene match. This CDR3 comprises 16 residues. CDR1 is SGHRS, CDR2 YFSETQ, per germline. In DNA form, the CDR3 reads TGCGCCAGCTATGGGGACAGGGGGCGCGGAGGAACTGGCTACACCTTC. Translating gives CASYGDRGRGGTGYTF.

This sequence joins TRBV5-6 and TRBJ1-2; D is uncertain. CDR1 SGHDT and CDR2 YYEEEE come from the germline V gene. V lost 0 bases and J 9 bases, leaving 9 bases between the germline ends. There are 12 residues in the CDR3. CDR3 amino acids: CASSLGHVSYTF. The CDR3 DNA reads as TGTGCCAGCAGCTTGGGGCATGTTAGCTACACCTTC.

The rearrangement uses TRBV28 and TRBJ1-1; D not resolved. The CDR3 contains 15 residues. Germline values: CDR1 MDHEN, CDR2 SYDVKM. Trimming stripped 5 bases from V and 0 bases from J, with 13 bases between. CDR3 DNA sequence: TGTGCCAGCAGTCCCTCGTCCAGGATGAACACTGAAGCTTTCTTT. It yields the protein CASSPSSRMNTEAFF.

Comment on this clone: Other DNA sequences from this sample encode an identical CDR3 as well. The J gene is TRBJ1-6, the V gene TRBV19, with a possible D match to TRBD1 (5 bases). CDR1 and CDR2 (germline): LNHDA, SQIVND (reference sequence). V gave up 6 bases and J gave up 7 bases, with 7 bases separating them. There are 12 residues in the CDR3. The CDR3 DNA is TGTGCCAGTAGCCACAGGAATTCACCCCTCCACTTT. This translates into CASSHRNSPLHF. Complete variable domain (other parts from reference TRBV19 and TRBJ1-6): DGGITQSPKYLFRKEGQNVTLSCEQNLNHDAMYWYRQDPGQGLRLIYYSQIVNDFQKGDIAEGYSVSREKKESFPLTVTSAQKNPTAFYLCASSHRNSPLHFGNGTRLTVT.

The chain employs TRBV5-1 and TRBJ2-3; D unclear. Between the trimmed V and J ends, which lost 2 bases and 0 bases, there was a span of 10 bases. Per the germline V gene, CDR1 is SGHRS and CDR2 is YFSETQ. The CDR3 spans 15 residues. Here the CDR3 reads CASSFRATSTDTQYF. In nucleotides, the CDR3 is TGCGCCAGCAGCTTTAGGGCGACTAGCACAGATACGCAGTATTTT.